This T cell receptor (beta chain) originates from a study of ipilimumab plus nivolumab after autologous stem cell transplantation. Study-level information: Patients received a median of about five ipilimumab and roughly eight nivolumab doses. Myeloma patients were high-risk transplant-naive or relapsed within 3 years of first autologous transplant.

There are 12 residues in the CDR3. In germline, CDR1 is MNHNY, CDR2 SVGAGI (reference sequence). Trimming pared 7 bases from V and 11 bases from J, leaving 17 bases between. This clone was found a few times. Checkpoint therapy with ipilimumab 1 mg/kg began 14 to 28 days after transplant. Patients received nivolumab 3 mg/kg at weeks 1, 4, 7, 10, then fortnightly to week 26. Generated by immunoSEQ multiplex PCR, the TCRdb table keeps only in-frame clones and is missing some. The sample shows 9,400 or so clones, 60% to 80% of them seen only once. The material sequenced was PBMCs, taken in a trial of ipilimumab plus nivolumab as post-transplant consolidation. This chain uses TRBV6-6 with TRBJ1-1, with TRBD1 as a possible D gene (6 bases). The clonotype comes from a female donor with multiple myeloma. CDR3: CASTITGTRAFF. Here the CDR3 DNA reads TGTGCCAGCACCATAACCGGGACAAGGGCTTTCTTT.